A selection of T cell receptor beta chains follows, all from one sample in a study of T cells in localized non-small cell lung cancer. Repertoires were generated with immunoSEQ multiplex PCR, while TCRdb's copy carries only in-frame clones and drops some. The data contain some 16,000 clones, 89% of them seen just once; the ten biggest clones take up under 35%. The sequenced sample was peripheral blood, obtained before any cancer treatment. These receptors all stem from a female donor at least 60 years old with stage III squamous cell lung carcinoma. Each CDR3 is given with its conserved first and last residue. D genes are given only for firm matches. Clone size appears in some rows only: once, few, many, or a class for an expanded clone.

J gene,D gene,V gene,clone size,CDR3 DNA,CDR3 protein
TRBJ2-5,TRBD2,TRBV10-3,NA,TGTGCCATCAGTCTACTAGCGGGAGGGGGAGAGACCCAGTACTTC,CAISLLAGGGETQYF
TRBJ2-1,NA,TRBV9,NA,TGTGCCAGCAGCGTAGACGGGACAAGAAACAATGAGCAGTTCTTC,CASSVDGTRNNEQFF
TRBJ1-1,NA,TRBV5-5,NA,TGTGCCAGCAGCTTGGACTGGAACACTGAAGCTTTCTTT,CASSLDWNTEAFF
TRBJ2-3,TRBD1,TRBV5-1,NA,TGCGCCAGCAGCATGGGACAGGGGGGTAGGGTAGATACGCAGTATTTT,CASSMGQGGRVDTQYF
TRBJ1-1,NA,TRBV5-1,NA,TGCGCCAGCAGTTTAACTGGACAGTGGAACACTGAAGCTTTCTTT,CASSLTGQWNTEAFF
TRBJ2-7,NA,TRBV4-2,NA,TGTGCCAGCAGCCAATCCGGGACTTCTTACGAGCAGTACTTC,CASSQSGTSYEQYF
TRBJ2-1,TRBD2,TRBV5-1,NA,TGCGCCAGCAGCGACGGACTAGCGGGACATAATGAGCAGTTCTTC,CASSDGLAGHNEQFF
TRBJ2-1,TRBD2,TRBV2,NA,TGTGCCAGCACCCCCGGGACTAGCGGCGGCGGAGAGCAGTTCTTC,CASTPGTSGGGEQFF
TRBJ2-3,NA,TRBV5-6,NA,TGTGCCAGCAGCTTGTACCCGGTAGATACGCAGTATTTT,CASSLYPVDTQYF
TRBJ2-5,TRBD1,TRBV10-3,NA,TGTGCCATCAGGAATCGAATGAGCCCGGGACAGGGATCTCAGGGGGCCCAGTACTTC,CAIRNRMSPGQGSQGAQYF
TRBJ1-3,NA,TRBV5-1,once,TGCGCCAGCAGCTTGGCGGGGTTAGGAAACACCATATATTTT,CASSLAGLGNTIYF
TRBJ2-7,TRBD1,TRBV28,NA,TGTGCCAGCAGCGAGGGACAGCCAGCGTCGCAGTACTTC,CASSEGQPASQYF
TRBJ2-3,NA,TRBV7-2,NA,TGTGCCAGCAGCTTCTCAAGAGATACGCAGTATTTT,CASSFSRDTQYF
TRBJ2-7,TRBD2,TRBV7-6,NA,TGTGCCAGCAGCCAATCAGCGGGGCCTGTTAACGAGCAGTACTTC,CASSQSAGPVNEQYF